A selection of T cell receptor beta chains follows, all from one sample in a study of OX40 agonist ivuxolimab in advanced cancers. The method was immunoSEQ multiplex PCR; TCRdb's version includes in-frame clones alone and lacks a portion of them. This sample has about 53,000 clones, with about four fifths found just once. Sequenced here: CD4+ or CD8+ T cells sorted from blood, sampled in a trial of the OX40 agonist ivuxolimab. These receptors all come from an adult with an advanced solid tumor such as melanoma, head and neck, liver or kidney cancer. The CDR3 runs from the conserved cysteine through the conserved F or W. Each record gives: D gene, CDR3 length, V gene, J gene, clone size, CDR3 protein, CDR3 DNA. D genes are given only for firm matches. Only some rows state a clone size, as once, few, many or a class for expanded clones.

d_gene: NA
len: 17
v_gene: TRBV12-2
j_gene: TRBJ2-5
abundance: few
CDR3aa: CASRLAGMGQGQETQYF
CDR3nt: TGTGCAAGTCGCTTAGCGGGTATGGGACAGGGGCAAGAGACCCAGTACTTC

d_gene: TRBD1
len: 15
v_gene: TRBV5-6
j_gene: TRBJ2-7
abundance: NA
CDR3aa: CASSETGGETYEQYF
CDR3nt: TGTGCCAGCAGCGAAACAGGGGGCGAAACCTACGAGCAGTACTTC

d_gene: NA
len: 14
v_gene: TRBV4-2
j_gene: TRBJ1-4
abundance: NA
CDR3aa: CASSQEADSEKLFF
CDR3nt: TGTGCCAGCAGCCAAGAGGCGGACTCCGAAAAACTGTTTTTT

d_gene: NA
len: 15
v_gene: TRBV10-1
j_gene: TRBJ2-5
abundance: NA
CDR3aa: CASSEGRTRQETQYF
CDR3nt: TGCGCCAGCAGTGAAGGGCGAACCCGACAAGAGACCCAGTACTTC

d_gene: NA
len: 12
v_gene: TRBV6-5
j_gene: TRBJ2-3
abundance: NA
CDR3aa: CASRGPGDTQYF
CDR3nt: TGTGCCAGCAGAGGACCGGGAGATACGCAGTATTTT

d_gene: TRBD1
len: 17
v_gene: TRBV11-2
j_gene: TRBJ1-1
abundance: NA
CDR3aa: CASSYQAPGTANTEAFF
CDR3nt: TGTGCCAGCAGCTACCAGGCCCCCGGGACAGCAAACACTGAAGCTTTCTTT

d_gene: NA
len: 11
v_gene: TRBV18
j_gene: TRBJ2-5
abundance: NA
CDR3aa: CASSNRETQYF
CDR3nt: TGTGCCAGCTCAAACCGAGAGACCCAGTACTTC

d_gene: TRBD2
len: 17
v_gene: TRBV5-4
j_gene: TRBJ2-5
abundance: NA
CDR3aa: CASSSAAGRQAEETQYF
CDR3nt: TGTGCCAGCAGCTCTGCAGCGGGACGCCAGGCCGAAGAGACCCAGTACTTC

d_gene: TRBD2
len: 16
v_gene: TRBV2
j_gene: TRBJ2-5
abundance: NA
CDR3aa: CASSVITSGFQETQYF
CDR3nt: TGTGCCAGCAGTGTTATCACTAGCGGCTTCCAAGAGACCCAGTACTTC

d_gene: NA
len: 12
v_gene: TRBV2
j_gene: TRBJ2-1
abundance: NA
CDR3aa: CASRADYNEQFF
CDR3nt: TGTGCCAGCAGGGCGGACTACAATGAGCAGTTCTTC

d_gene: TRBD2
len: 15
v_gene: TRBV9
j_gene: TRBJ2-7
abundance: NA
CDR3aa: CASSVGVGGNYEQYF
CDR3nt: TGTGCCAGCAGCGTAGGAGTCGGGGGGAACTACGAGCAGTACTTC

d_gene: NA
len: 14
v_gene: TRBV4-3
j_gene: TRBJ2-5
abundance: once
CDR3aa: CASSRVAGKETQYF
CDR3nt: TGCGCCAGCAGCCGCGTCGCCGGAAAAGAGACCCAGTACTTC

d_gene: NA
len: 11
v_gene: TRBV20-1
j_gene: TRBJ1-1
abundance: NA
CDR3aa: CSAKSAGKAFF
CDR3nt: TGCAGTGCGAAAAGTGCGGGGAAAGCTTTCTTT

d_gene: NA
len: 14
v_gene: TRBV19
j_gene: TRBJ2-2
abundance: NA
CDR3aa: CASDIGALTGELFF
CDR3nt: TGTGCCAGTGATATCGGGGCACTCACCGGGGAGCTGTTTTTT

d_gene: NA
len: 12
v_gene: TRBV29-1
j_gene: TRBJ2-5
abundance: few
CDR3aa: CSVESRVETQYF
CDR3nt: TGCAGCGTTGAGTCCAGGGTCGAGACCCAGTACTTC

d_gene: TRBD2
len: 15
v_gene: TRBV27
j_gene: TRBJ2-7
abundance: NA
CDR3aa: CASSLSASGGIEQYF
CDR3nt: TGTGCCAGCAGTTTATCTGCTAGCGGGGGTATCGAGCAGTACTTC

d_gene: TRBD1
len: 13
v_gene: TRBV5-1
j_gene: TRBJ1-2
abundance: once
CDR3aa: CASSRGQTYGYTF
CDR3nt: TGCGCCAGCAGCCGGGGACAGACCTATGGCTACACCTTC

d_gene: NA
len: 16
v_gene: TRBV11-2
j_gene: TRBJ2-1
abundance: NA
CDR3aa: CASSMTPAAAYNEQFF
CDR3nt: TGTGCCAGCAGCATGACCCCAGCTGCGGCCTACAATGAGCAGTTCTTC

d_gene: TRBD1
len: 18
v_gene: TRBV19
j_gene: TRBJ1-3
abundance: NA
CDR3aa: CASSPGRQGFSSGNTIYF
CDR3nt: TGTGCCAGTAGCCCGGGGAGACAGGGTTTCTCCTCTGGAAACACCATATATTTT

d_gene: NA
len: 13
v_gene: TRBV6-4
j_gene: TRBJ2-3
abundance: NA
CDR3aa: CASSEGSADTQYF
CDR3nt: TGTGCCAGCAGTGAAGGGAGCGCAGATACGCAGTATTTT

d_gene: TRBD1
len: 15
v_gene: TRBV6-6
j_gene: TRBJ2-7
abundance: NA
CDR3aa: CASSRKGQGAFQQYF
CDR3nt: TGTGCCAGCAGTCGAAAGGGACAGGGCGCCTTTCAGCAGTACTTC

d_gene: NA
len: 13
v_gene: TRBV29-1
j_gene: TRBJ2-3
abundance: NA
CDR3aa: CSVDARRSDTQYF
CDR3nt: TGCAGCGTTGACGCCCGAAGGTCAGATACGCAGTATTTT

d_gene: TRBD2
len: 13
v_gene: TRBV29-1
j_gene: TRBJ2-1
abundance: NA
CDR3aa: CSVRGAGGDEQFF
CDR3nt: TGCAGCGTCCGGGGAGCGGGAGGCGATGAGCAGTTCTTC

d_gene: TRBD1
len: 15
v_gene: TRBV7-2
j_gene: TRBJ1-5
abundance: NA
CDR3aa: CASSLYTGASQPQHF
CDR3nt: TGTGCCAGCAGCTTATACACAGGGGCTAGTCAGCCCCAGCATTTT

d_gene: TRBD1
len: 15
v_gene: TRBV2
j_gene: TRBJ1-4
abundance: NA
CDR3aa: CASSVDRGRGEKLFF
CDR3nt: TGTGCCAGCAGTGTAGACAGGGGGCGAGGGGAAAAACTGTTTTTT

d_gene: NA
len: 16
v_gene: TRBV2
j_gene: TRBJ2-3
abundance: NA
CDR3aa: CASSEAWGHGTDTQYF
CDR3nt: TGTGCCAGCAGTGAGGCTTGGGGGCACGGCACAGATACGCAGTATTTT

d_gene: TRBD2
len: 16
v_gene: TRBV4-3
j_gene: TRBJ2-1
abundance: NA
CDR3aa: CASSLRLAGGGNEQFF
CDR3nt: TGCGCCAGCAGCCTCCGACTAGCGGGAGGCGGTAATGAGCAGTTCTTC

d_gene: TRBD2
len: 15
v_gene: TRBV10-3
j_gene: TRBJ2-7
abundance: NA
CDR3aa: CAISGGAGGLGEQYF
CDR3nt: TGTGCCATCAGTGGAGGTGCGGGAGGGCTAGGGGAGCAGTACTTC

d_gene: TRBD1
len: 16
v_gene: TRBV5-4
j_gene: TRBJ1-1
abundance: once
CDR3aa: CASSLAGRQGAAEAFF
CDR3nt: TGTGCCAGCAGCTTGGCCGGTCGACAGGGGGCCGCTGAAGCTTTCTTT

d_gene: NA
len: 18
v_gene: TRBV7-8
j_gene: TRBJ1-2
abundance: NA
CDR3aa: CASSPLAPGRLNNYGYTF
CDR3nt: TGTGCCAGCAGCCCGCTTGCCCCGGGACGGCTAAATAACTATGGCTACACCTTC

d_gene: TRBD1
len: 13
v_gene: TRBV19
j_gene: TRBJ2-7
abundance: medium-sized
CDR3aa: CASRGTGSYEQYF
CDR3nt: TGTGCCAGTAGAGGGACAGGATCCTACGAGCAGTACTTC

d_gene: TRBD2
len: 16
v_gene: TRBV5-4
j_gene: TRBJ2-2
abundance: NA
CDR3aa: CASSLVAGGPSGELFF
CDR3nt: TGTGCCAGCAGCTTGGTAGCGGGAGGGCCGAGCGGGGAGCTGTTTTTT

d_gene: NA
len: 13
v_gene: TRBV14
j_gene: TRBJ2-7
abundance: NA
CDR3aa: CASSRTRGNEQYF
CDR3nt: TGTGCCAGCAGCCGGACCAGGGGTAACGAGCAGTACTTC

d_gene: NA
len: 14
v_gene: TRBV4-3
j_gene: TRBJ1-5
abundance: medium-sized
CDR3aa: CATSKDPSGQPQHF
CDR3nt: TGCGCCACCTCTAAGGATCCCAGCGGTCAGCCCCAGCATTTT

d_gene: TRBD2
len: 16
v_gene: TRBV4-1
j_gene: TRBJ2-2
abundance: NA
CDR3aa: CASSQVPSGSTGELFF
CDR3nt: TGCGCCAGCAGCCAAGTTCCTAGCGGGAGCACCGGGGAGCTGTTTTTT

d_gene: NA
len: 15
v_gene: TRBV6-5
j_gene: TRBJ2-1
abundance: NA
CDR3aa: CASREQGRPYNEQFF
CDR3nt: TGTGCCAGCAGGGAACAGGGTCGTCCCTACAATGAGCAGTTCTTC

d_gene: TRBD2
len: 15
v_gene: TRBV28
j_gene: TRBJ2-2
abundance: NA
CDR3aa: CASSETSGNTGELFF
CDR3nt: TGTGCCAGCAGTGAAACTAGCGGTAACACCGGGGAGCTGTTTTTT

d_gene: TRBD1
len: 15
v_gene: TRBV9
j_gene: TRBJ2-5
abundance: NA
CDR3aa: CASSLRTGMAETQYF
CDR3nt: TGTGCCAGCAGCCTGCGGACAGGGATGGCAGAGACCCAGTACTTC

d_gene: NA
len: 12
v_gene: TRBV11-1
j_gene: TRBJ2-5
abundance: NA
CDR3aa: CASSLGRETQYF
CDR3nt: TGTGCCAGCAGCTTAGGCCGAGAGACCCAGTACTTC

d_gene: NA
len: 15
v_gene: TRBV7-9
j_gene: TRBJ2-2
abundance: NA
CDR3aa: CASSSSGVNTGELFF
CDR3nt: TGTGCCAGCAGCTCGTCGGGAGTTAACACCGGGGAGCTGTTTTTT

d_gene: NA
len: 16
v_gene: TRBV5-1
j_gene: TRBJ2-1
abundance: NA
CDR3aa: CASSLVSSRSYNEQFF
CDR3nt: TGCGCCAGCAGCTTGGTTAGTAGCAGGAGCTACAATGAGCAGTTCTTC

d_gene: NA
len: 14
v_gene: TRBV5-1
j_gene: TRBJ1-2
abundance: NA
CDR3aa: CASSLVVQGGGYTF
CDR3nt: TGCGCCAGCAGCTTGGTCGTGCAGGGCGGTGGCTACACCTTC

d_gene: NA
len: 17
v_gene: TRBV11-2
j_gene: TRBJ2-7
abundance: few
CDR3aa: CASSLDQGTSISYEQYF
CDR3nt: TGTGCCAGCAGCTTAGATCAGGGTACTAGTATTAGCTACGAGCAGTACTTC

d_gene: NA
len: 12
v_gene: TRBV11-3
j_gene: TRBJ2-3
abundance: few
CDR3aa: CASSLHTDTQYF
CDR3nt: TGTGCCAGCAGCTTGCACACAGATACGCAGTATTTT

d_gene: NA
len: 13
v_gene: TRBV6-1
j_gene: TRBJ1-2
abundance: NA
CDR3aa: CASSERGDHGYTF
CDR3nt: TGTGCCAGCAGTGAGAGGGGGGATCATGGCTACACCTTC

d_gene: NA
len: 11
v_gene: TRBV7-9
j_gene: TRBJ2-7
abundance: NA
CDR3aa: CASSPQNEQYF
CDR3nt: TGTGCCAGCAGCCCCCAGAACGAGCAGTACTTC

d_gene: NA
len: 14
v_gene: TRBV7-6
j_gene: TRBJ2-7
abundance: NA
CDR3aa: CASSSYRALDEQYF
CDR3nt: TGTGCCAGCAGCTCATACAGGGCTTTGGACGAGCAGTACTTC

d_gene: NA
len: 16
v_gene: TRBV6-5
j_gene: TRBJ2-6
abundance: NA
CDR3aa: CASSYRRENGANVLTF
CDR3nt: TGTGCCAGCAGTTACCGGCGGGAAAATGGGGCCAACGTCCTGACTTTC

d_gene: NA
len: 13
v_gene: TRBV11-3
j_gene: TRBJ2-1
abundance: NA
CDR3aa: CASSLEDTDEQFF
CDR3nt: TGTGCCAGCAGCTTAGAGGACACCGATGAGCAGTTCTTC

d_gene: TRBD2
len: 18
v_gene: TRBV11-3
j_gene: TRBJ2-7
abundance: NA
CDR3aa: CASSMGASGRGLWYEQYF
CDR3nt: TGTGCCAGCAGCATGGGAGCTAGCGGGAGGGGACTTTGGTACGAGCAGTACTTC

d_gene: NA
len: 13
v_gene: TRBV29-1
j_gene: TRBJ1-2
abundance: NA
CDR3aa: CSVDGAGVGGYTF
CDR3nt: TGCAGCGTTGATGGTGCGGGGGTAGGTGGCTACACCTTC

d_gene: TRBD1
len: 19
v_gene: TRBV19
j_gene: TRBJ2-1
abundance: NA
CDR3aa: CASSIVGQGASIIYNEQFF
CDR3nt: TGTGCCAGTAGTATAGTGGGACAGGGGGCGTCTATTATCTACAATGAGCAGTTCTTC

d_gene: TRBD1
len: 15
v_gene: TRBV11-2
j_gene: TRBJ1-2
abundance: NA
CDR3aa: CASSRSGTGGTGYTF
CDR3nt: TGTGCCAGCAGCCGATCCGGGACAGGTGGAACTGGCTACACCTTC

d_gene: TRBD1
len: 16
v_gene: TRBV5-5
j_gene: TRBJ2-1
abundance: NA
CDR3aa: CASSPGQGSAYNEQFF
CDR3nt: TGTGCCAGCAGCCCCGGACAGGGCTCAGCCTACAATGAGCAGTTCTTC

d_gene: NA
len: 13
v_gene: TRBV7-2
j_gene: TRBJ2-5
abundance: few
CDR3aa: CASSLRTQETQYF
CDR3nt: TGTGCCAGCAGCTTAAGAACGCAAGAGACCCAGTACTTC

d_gene: NA
len: 13
v_gene: TRBV15
j_gene: TRBJ1-2
abundance: NA
CDR3aa: CATSRGRGEGYTF
CDR3nt: TGTGCCACCAGCAGGGGCAGGGGAGAGGGCTACACCTTC

d_gene: TRBD2
len: 19
v_gene: TRBV28
j_gene: TRBJ2-1
abundance: NA
CDR3aa: CASSLFGRLGGTSGNEQFF
CDR3nt: TGTGCCAGCAGTTTATTTGGCAGGTTGGGGGGGACTAGCGGCAATGAGCAGTTCTTC